A selection of T cell receptor beta chains follows, all from one sample in a study of blood T cell repertoires in COVID-19. The protocol was immunoSEQ multiplex PCR, while the TCRdb copy is restricted to in-frame clones and leaves out a portion. The sample includes fewer than 20,000 clones, 82% of them seen just once. The sequenced sample consisted of peripheral blood. The origin of the receptors is a man older than 75 with active COVID-19. CDR3s include the opening cysteine and the closing phenylalanine or tryptophan. D genes are given only for firm matches. The size of a clone is reported for some rows only, either as once, few or many, or as a class for expanded clones.

TRBV7-2,TRBD2,TRBJ2-3,-,CASSLRRGTSGSTDTQYF,TGTGCCAGCAGCTTAAGGAGGGGTACTAGCGGGAGCACAGATACGCAGTATTTT
TRBV19,TRBD1,TRBJ1-1,-,CASRGTGNTEAFF,TGTGCCAGTAGAGGGACAGGGAACACTGAAGCTTTCTTT
TRBV3-1/TRBV3-2,TRBD2,TRBJ2-7,-,CASRGPGGEQYF,TGTGCCAGCAGGGGGCCGGGGGGCGAGCAGTACTTC
TRBV11-2,-,TRBJ2-7,-,CASSLGLALSYEQYF,TGTGCCAGCAGCTTAGGTCTAGCGTTATCCTACGAGCAGTACTTC
TRBV19,TRBD2,TRBJ2-4,-,CASARSSGSVENIQYF,TGTGCCAGCGCTAGATCTAGCGGGAGCGTCGAAAACATTCAGTACTTC
TRBV2,-,TRBJ2-6,-,CASSEQISGANVLTF,TGTGCCAGCAGTGAACAGATCTCTGGGGCCAACGTCCTGACTTTC
TRBV15,TRBD2,TRBJ2-3,-,CATSILGTSGRGGLTDTQYF,TGTGCCACCAGCATCCTGGGCACTAGCGGGAGAGGGGGTCTCACAGATACGCAGTATTTT
TRBV3-1/TRBV3-2,TRBD1,TRBJ2-7,-,CASSEDRGSYEQYF,TGTGCCAGCAGCGAGGACAGGGGATCCTACGAGCAGTACTTC
TRBV27,-,TRBJ2-3,-,CASSTGLVVNTQYF,TGTGCCAGCAGTACCGGACTCGTTGTGAATACGCAGTATTTT
TRBV6-5,TRBD1,TRBJ1-2,-,CASSYSGQGNYGYTF,TGTGCCAGCAGTTACTCCGGACAGGGGAACTATGGCTACACCTTC
TRBV30,-,TRBJ1-2,-,CAWSFTRHPLSNYGYTF,TGTGCCTGGAGTTTTACCCGACATCCCCTTTCCAACTATGGCTACACCTTC
TRBV6-5,TRBD1,TRBJ1-1,-,CASSLRAGGTEAFF,TGTGCCAGCAGTCTAAGGGCAGGGGGCACTGAAGCTTTCTTT
TRBV6-1,TRBD2,TRBJ2-1,-,CASSEGLAGLGGNEQFF,TGTGCCAGCAGTGAAGGACTAGCGGGACTAGGAGGTAATGAGCAGTTCTTC
TRBV27,TRBD2,TRBJ2-3,-,CASSWTSGRPDTQYF,TGTGCCAGCAGCTGGACTAGCGGGAGGCCCGATACGCAGTATTTT
TRBV2,TRBD1,TRBJ2-6,-,CASNTAGTGGTAGANVLTF,TGTGCCAGCAACACGGCCGGGACAGGGGGAACGGCCGGGGCCAACGTCCTGACTTTC
TRBV18,-,TRBJ2-7,-,CASSKSKSAGPHEQYF,TGTGCCAGCTCAAAATCAAAATCGGCAGGGCCCCACGAGCAGTACTTC
TRBV25-1,-,TRBJ2-7,-,CASSEWGTLDYEQYF,TGTGCCAGCAGTGAATGGGGGACACTTGACTACGAGCAGTACTTC
TRBV3-1/TRBV3-2,-,TRBJ1-5,-,CASSQVQGNQPQHF,TGTGCCAGCAGCCAAGTCCAGGGGAATCAGCCCCAGCATTTT
TRBV4-1,TRBD2,TRBJ2-1,-,CASSRTSGSSYNEQFF,TGCGCCAGCAGCCGGACTAGCGGGAGCTCCTACAATGAGCAGTTCTTC
TRBV28,TRBD1,TRBJ1-4,-,CASSLWGQINEKLFF,TGTGCCAGCAGCCTTTGGGGACAGATTAATGAAAAACTGTTTTTT
TRBV5-4,TRBD2,TRBJ2-5,-,CASGLAGQETQYF,TGTGCCAGCGGTCTAGCGGGACAAGAGACCCAGTACTTC
TRBV24-1,TRBD2,TRBJ2-5,few,CATSDSARSGTETQYF,TGTGCCACCAGTGATTCGGCAAGGAGCGGGACGGAGACCCAGTACTTC
TRBV7-7,TRBD2,TRBJ2-5,few,CASSLGLTSGARETQYF,TGTGCCAGCAGCTTAGGGTTGACTAGCGGGGCCCGAGAGACCCAGTACTTC
TRBV28,TRBD1,TRBJ2-7,-,CASSFGDRAVYEQYF,TGTGCCAGCAGTTTCGGTGACAGGGCGGTATACGAGCAGTACTTC
TRBV6-2/TRBV6-3,TRBD2,TRBJ2-1,-,CASSATGVAGGRDNEQFF,TGTGCCAGCAGTGCGACGGGAGTAGCGGGAGGTAGGGACAATGAGCAGTTCTTC
TRBV9,TRBD1,TRBJ1-6,-,CASSAGTGYRSPLHF,TGTGCCAGCAGCGCCGGGACAGGCTATAGATCACCCCTCCACTTT
TRBV24-1,TRBD2,TRBJ2-3,-,CATSDFTGRGTDTQYF,TGTGCCACCAGTGATTTCACCGGGAGGGGCACAGATACGCAGTATTTT
TRBV5-4,TRBD2,TRBJ2-1,once,CASSFAGGGFDEQFF,TGTGCCAGCAGCTTCGCCGGGGGGGGTTTCGATGAGCAGTTCTTC
TRBV19,-,TRBJ1-2,-,CASSTDNRVGNYGYTF,TGTGCCAGTAGTACCGACAACAGGGTTGGGAACTATGGCTACACCTTC
TRBV30,-,TRBJ1-5,-,CAWSSGSSNQPQHF,TGTGCCTGGAGTTCCGGGTCTTCAAATCAGCCCCAGCATTTT
TRBV7-9,TRBD1,TRBJ2-2,-,CASRPGTGVNTGELFF,TGTGCCAGCAGACCGGGGACAGGGGTGAACACCGGGGAGCTGTTTTTT
TRBV30,TRBD2,TRBJ2-3,-,CAWSGTSGITDTQYF,TGTGCCTGGAGTGGGACTAGCGGTATCACAGATACGCAGTATTTT
TRBV9,TRBD1,TRBJ2-5,-,CASSVSTGGEETQYF,TGTGCCAGCAGCGTAAGTACAGGGGGCGAAGAGACCCAGTACTTC
TRBV12-2,-,TRBJ2-5,-,CASRWTGQETQYF,TGTGCAAGTCGCTGGACAGGACAAGAGACCCAGTACTTC
TRBV27,-,TRBJ1-1,-,CASSFFRGGADTEAFF,TGTGCCAGCAGTTTCTTTAGGGGGGGCGCGGACACTGAAGCTTTCTTT
TRBV5-6,TRBD2,TRBJ2-3,-,CASSLSAGRALRTDTQYF,TGTGCCAGCAGCTTATCGGCCGGGAGGGCCCTCAGGACAGATACGCAGTATTTT
TRBV27,-,TRBJ2-2,-,CASTVSGGAGELFF,TGTGCCAGCACAGTATCGGGGGGCGCCGGGGAGCTGTTTTTT
TRBV15,TRBD2,TRBJ2-2,-,CATSRERAGANTGELFF,TGTGCCACCAGCAGAGAAAGAGCGGGGGCGAACACCGGGGAGCTGTTTTTT
TRBV28,TRBD1,TRBJ1-6,-,CASRGGQGKASPLHF,TGTGCCAGCAGGGGTGGACAGGGGAAGGCTTCACCCCTCCACTTT
TRBV21-1,-,TRBJ2-7,-,CASSKGSEGTVGYEQYF,TGTGCCAGCAGCAAAGGGTCAGAGGGGACAGTCGGGTACGAGCAGTACTTC
TRBV30,-,TRBJ2-7,-,CAWSLTRAYEQYF,TGTGCCTGGAGTCTTACGAGAGCCTACGAGCAGTACTTC